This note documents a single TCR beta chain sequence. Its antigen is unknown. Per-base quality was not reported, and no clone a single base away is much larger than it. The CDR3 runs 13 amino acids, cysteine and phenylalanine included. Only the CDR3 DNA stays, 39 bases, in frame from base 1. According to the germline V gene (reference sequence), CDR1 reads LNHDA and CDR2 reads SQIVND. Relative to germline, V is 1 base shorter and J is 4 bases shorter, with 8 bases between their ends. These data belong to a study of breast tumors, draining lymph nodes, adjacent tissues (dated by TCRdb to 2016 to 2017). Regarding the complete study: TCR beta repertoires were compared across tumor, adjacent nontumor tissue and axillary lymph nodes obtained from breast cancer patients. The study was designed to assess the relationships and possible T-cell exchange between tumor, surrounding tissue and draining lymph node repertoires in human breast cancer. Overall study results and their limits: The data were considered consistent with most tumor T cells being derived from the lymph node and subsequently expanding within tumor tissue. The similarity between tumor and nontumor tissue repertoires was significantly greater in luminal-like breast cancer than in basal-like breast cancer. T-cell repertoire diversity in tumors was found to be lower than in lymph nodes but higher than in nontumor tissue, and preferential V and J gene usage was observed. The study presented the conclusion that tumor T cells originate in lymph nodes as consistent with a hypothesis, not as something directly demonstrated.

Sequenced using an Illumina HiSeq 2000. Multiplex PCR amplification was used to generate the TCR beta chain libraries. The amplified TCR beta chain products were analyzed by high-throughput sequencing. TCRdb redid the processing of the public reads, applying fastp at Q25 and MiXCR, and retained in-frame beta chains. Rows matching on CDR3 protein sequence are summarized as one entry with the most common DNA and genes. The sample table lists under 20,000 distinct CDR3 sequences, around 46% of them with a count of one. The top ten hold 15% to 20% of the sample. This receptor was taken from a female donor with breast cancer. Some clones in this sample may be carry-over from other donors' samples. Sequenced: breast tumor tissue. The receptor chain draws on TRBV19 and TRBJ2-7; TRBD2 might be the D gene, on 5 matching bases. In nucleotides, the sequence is TGTGCCAGTAGTATAGGGGGAGAATACGAGCAGTACTTC. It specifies CASSIGGEYEQYF.